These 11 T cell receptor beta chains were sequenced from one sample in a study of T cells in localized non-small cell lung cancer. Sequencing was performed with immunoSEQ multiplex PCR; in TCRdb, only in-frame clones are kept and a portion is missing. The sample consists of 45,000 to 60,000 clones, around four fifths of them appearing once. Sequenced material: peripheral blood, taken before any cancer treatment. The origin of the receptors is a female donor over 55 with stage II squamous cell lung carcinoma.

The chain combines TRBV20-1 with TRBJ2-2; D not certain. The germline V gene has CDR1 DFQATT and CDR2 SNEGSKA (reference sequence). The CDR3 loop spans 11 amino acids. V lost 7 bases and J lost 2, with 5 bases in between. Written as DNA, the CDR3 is TGCAGTGTTTTAAACACCGGGGAGCTGTTTTTT. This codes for CSVLNTGELFF.

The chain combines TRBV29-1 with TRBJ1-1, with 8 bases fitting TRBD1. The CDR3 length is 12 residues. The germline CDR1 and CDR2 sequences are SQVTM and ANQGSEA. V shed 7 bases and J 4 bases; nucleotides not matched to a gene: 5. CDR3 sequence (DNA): TGCAGCGCCCACAGGGGGACCACTGAAGCTTTCTTT. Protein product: CSAHRGTTEAFF.

CDR3 in DNA: TGTGCCAGCAGCGGGCGGGCGGGGAATTCACCCCTCCACTTT. Its protein is CASSGRAGNSPLHF. The genes are TRBV9 and TRBJ1-6; D unresolved. Per germline, CDR1 SGDLS and CDR2 YYNGEE. Trimming took 3 bases from V and 7 from J, leaving 11 bases between them. CDR3 length: 14 amino acids.

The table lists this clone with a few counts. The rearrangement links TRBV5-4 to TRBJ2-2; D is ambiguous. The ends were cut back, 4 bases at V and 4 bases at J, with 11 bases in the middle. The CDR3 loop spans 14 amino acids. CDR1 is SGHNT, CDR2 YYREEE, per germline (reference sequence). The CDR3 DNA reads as TGTGCCAGCAGCATGCGTGGTGGCACCGGGGAGCTGTTTTTT. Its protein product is CASSMRGGTGELFF. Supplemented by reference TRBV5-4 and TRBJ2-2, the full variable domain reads ETGVTQSPTHLIKTRGQQVTLRCSSQSGHNTVSWYQQALGQGPQFIFQYYREEENGRGNFPPRFSGLQFPNYSSELNVNALELDDSALYLCASSMRGGTGELFFGEGSRLTVL.

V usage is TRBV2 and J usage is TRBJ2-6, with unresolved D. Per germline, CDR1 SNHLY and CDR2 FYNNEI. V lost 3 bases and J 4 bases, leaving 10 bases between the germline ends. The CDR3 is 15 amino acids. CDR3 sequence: CASSDEGSGANVLTF. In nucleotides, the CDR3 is TGTGCCAGCAGTGACGAAGGGTCCGGGGCCAACGTCCTGACTTTC.

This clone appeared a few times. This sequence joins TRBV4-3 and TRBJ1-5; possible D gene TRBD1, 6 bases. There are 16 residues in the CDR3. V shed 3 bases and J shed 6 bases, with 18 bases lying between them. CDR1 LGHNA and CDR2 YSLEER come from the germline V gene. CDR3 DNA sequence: TGCGCCAGCAGCCAGGAGGTGACCCAAGGGGGTCAGCCCCAGCATTTT. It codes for CASSQEVTQGGQPQHF.

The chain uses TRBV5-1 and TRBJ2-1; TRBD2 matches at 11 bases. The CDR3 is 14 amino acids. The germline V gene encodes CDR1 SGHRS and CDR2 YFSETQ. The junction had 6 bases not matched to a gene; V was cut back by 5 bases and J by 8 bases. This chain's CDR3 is CASRVAGGSDEQFF. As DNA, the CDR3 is TGCGCCAGCAGAGTAGCGGGGGGGTCGGATGAGCAGTTCTTC.

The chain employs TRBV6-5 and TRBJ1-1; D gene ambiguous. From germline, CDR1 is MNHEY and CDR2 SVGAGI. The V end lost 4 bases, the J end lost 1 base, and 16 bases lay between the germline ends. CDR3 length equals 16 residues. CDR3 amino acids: CASSLRGDTSNTEAFF. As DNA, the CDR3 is TGTGCCAGCAGTTTACGGGGTGACACCTCGAACACTGAAGCTTTCTTT.

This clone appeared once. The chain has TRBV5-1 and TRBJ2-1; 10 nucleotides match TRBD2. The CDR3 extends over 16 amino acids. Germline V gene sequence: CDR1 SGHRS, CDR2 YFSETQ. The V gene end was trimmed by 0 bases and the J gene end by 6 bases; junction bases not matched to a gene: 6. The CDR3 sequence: CASSLAVAGGGNEQFF. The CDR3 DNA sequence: TGCGCCAGCAGCTTGGCGGTAGCGGGGGGAGGCAATGAGCAGTTCTTC. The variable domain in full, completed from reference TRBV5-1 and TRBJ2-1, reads KAGVTQTPRYLIKTRGQQVTLSCSPISGHRSVSWYQQTPGQGLQFLFEYFSETQRNKGNFPGRFSGRQFSNSRSEMNVSTLELGDSALYLCASSLAVAGGGNEQFFGPGTRLTVL.

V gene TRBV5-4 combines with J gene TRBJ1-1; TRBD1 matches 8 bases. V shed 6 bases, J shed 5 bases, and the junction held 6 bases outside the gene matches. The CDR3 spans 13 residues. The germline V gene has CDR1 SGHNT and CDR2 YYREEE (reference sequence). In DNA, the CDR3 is TGTGCCAGCATCCGACAGGGGAGAACTGAAGCTTTCTTT. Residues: CASIRQGRTEAFF.

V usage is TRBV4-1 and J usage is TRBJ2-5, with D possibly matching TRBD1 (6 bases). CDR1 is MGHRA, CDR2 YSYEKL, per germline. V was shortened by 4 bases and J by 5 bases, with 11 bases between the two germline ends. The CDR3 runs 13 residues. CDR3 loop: CASSPGHRETQYF. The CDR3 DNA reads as TGCGCCAGCAGCCCGGGACACCGGGAGACCCAGTACTTC.